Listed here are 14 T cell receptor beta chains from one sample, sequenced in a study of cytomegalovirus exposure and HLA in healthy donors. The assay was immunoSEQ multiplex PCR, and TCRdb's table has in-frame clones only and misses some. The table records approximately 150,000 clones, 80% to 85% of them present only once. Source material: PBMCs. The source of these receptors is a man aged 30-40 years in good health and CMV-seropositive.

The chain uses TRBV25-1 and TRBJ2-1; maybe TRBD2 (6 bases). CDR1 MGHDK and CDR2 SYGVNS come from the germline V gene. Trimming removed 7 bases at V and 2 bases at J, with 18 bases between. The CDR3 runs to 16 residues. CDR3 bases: TGTGCCAGCACCCCTTCCGCCGGAGGGCCCTACAATGAGCAGTTCTTC. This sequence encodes CASTPSAGGPYNEQFF.

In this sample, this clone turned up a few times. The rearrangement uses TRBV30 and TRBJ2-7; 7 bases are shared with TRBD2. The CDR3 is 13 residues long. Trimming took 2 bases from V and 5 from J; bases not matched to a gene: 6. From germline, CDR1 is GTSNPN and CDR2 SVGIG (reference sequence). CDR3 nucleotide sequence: TGTGCCTGGAGTCGACTAGCAGGGAACGAGCAGTACTTC. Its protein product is CAWSRLAGNEQYF.

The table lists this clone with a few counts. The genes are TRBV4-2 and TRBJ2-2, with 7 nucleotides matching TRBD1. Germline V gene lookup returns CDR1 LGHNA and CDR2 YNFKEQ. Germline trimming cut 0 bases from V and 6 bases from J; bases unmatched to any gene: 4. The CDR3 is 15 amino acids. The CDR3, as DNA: TGTGCCAGCAGCCAAGATACAGGGGTGGCCGGGGAGCTGTTTTTT. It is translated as CASSQDTGVAGELFF.

This CDR3 is CASSAGNRVDTEAFF. The CDR3 coding sequence is TGTGCCAGCAGCGCCGGAAACAGGGTAGACACTGAAGCTTTCTTT. The chain uses TRBV9 and TRBJ1-1; tentative D call: TRBD1 (6 bases). V shed 3 bases and J shed 3 bases, with 15 bases lying between them. Germline lookup yields CDR1 SGDLS and CDR2 YYNGEE. The CDR3 runs to 15 residues.

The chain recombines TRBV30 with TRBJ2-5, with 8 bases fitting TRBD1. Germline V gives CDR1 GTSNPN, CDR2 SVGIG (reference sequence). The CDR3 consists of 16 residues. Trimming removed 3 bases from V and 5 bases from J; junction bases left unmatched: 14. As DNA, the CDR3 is TGTGCCTGGAGACCACCCGACAGGGGTGGCTTCGAGACCCAGTACTTC. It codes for CAWRPPDRGGFETQYF.

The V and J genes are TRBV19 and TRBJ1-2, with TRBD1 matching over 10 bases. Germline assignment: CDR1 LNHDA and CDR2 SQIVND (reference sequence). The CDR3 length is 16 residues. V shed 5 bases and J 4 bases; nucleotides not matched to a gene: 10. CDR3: CASSAGTGAFSYGYTF. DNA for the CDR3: TGTGCCAGTAGTGCCGGGACAGGGGCGTTCTCCTATGGCTACACCTTC.

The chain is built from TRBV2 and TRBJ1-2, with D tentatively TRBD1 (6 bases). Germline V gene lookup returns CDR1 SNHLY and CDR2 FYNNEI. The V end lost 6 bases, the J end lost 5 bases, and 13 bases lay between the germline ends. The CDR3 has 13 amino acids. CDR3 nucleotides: TGTGCCAGCAGCGAGACAGGATCATATGGCTACACCTTC. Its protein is CASSETGSYGYTF.

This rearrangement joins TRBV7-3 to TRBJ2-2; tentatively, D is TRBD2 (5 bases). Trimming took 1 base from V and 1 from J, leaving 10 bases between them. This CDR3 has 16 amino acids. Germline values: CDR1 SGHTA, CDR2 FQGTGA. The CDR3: CASSLKRTENTGELFF. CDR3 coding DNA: TGTGCCAGCAGCTTAAAGAGGACTGAGAACACCGGGGAGCTGTTTTTT.

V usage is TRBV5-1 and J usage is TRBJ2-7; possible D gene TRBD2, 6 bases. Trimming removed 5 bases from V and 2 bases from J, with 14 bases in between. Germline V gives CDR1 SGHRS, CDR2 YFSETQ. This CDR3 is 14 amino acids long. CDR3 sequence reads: CASSVGTLTYEQYF. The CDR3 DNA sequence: TGCGCCAGCAGTGTCGGGACTCTAACCTACGAGCAGTACTTC. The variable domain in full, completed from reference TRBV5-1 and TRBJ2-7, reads KAGVTQTPRYLIKTRGQQVTLSCSPISGHRSVSWYQQTPGQGLQFLFEYFSETQRNKGNFPGRFSGRQFSNSRSEMNVSTLELGDSALYLCASSVGTLTYEQYFGPGTRLTVT.

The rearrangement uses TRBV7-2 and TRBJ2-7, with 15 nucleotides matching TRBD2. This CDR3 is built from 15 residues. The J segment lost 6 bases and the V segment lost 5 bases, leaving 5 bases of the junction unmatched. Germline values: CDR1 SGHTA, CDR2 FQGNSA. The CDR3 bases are TGTGCCAGCAGCCTAGGGACTAGCGGGGGGAGCGAGCAGTACTTC. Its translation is CASSLGTSGGSEQYF.

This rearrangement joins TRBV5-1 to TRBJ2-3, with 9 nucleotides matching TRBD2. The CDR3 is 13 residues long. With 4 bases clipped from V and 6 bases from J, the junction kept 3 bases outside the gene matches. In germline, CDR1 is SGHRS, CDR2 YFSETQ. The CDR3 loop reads CASSQREADTQYF. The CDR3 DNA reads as TGCGCCAGCAGCCAGCGGGAGGCGGATACGCAGTATTTT. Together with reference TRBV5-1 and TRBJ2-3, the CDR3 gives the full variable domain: KAGVTQTPRYLIKTRGQQVTLSCSPISGHRSVSWYQQTPGQGLQFLFEYFSETQRNKGNFPGRFSGRQFSNSRSEMNVSTLELGDSALYLCASSQREADTQYFGPGTRLTVL.

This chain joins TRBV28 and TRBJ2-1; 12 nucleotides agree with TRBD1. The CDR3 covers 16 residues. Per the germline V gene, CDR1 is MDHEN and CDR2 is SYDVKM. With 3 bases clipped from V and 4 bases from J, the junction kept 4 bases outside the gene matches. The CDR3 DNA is TGTGCCAGCAGTTTCCGGGACAGGGGGCCTTACAATGAGCAGTTCTTC. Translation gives CASSFRDRGPYNEQFF.

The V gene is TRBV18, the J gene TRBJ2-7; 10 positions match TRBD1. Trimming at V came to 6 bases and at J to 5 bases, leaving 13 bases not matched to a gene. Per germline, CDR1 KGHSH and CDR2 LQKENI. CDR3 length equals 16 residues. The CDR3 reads CASSDRGRLVTNEQYF. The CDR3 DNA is TGTGCCAGCTCCGACAGGGGGCGGCTGGTTACCAACGAGCAGTACTTC. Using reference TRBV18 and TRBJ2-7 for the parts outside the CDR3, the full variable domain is NAGVMQNPRHLVRRRGQEARLRCSPMKGHSHVYWYRQLPEEGLKFMVYLQKENIIDESGMPKERFSAEFPKEGPSILRIQQVVRGDSAAYFCASSDRGRLVTNEQYFGPGTRLTVT.

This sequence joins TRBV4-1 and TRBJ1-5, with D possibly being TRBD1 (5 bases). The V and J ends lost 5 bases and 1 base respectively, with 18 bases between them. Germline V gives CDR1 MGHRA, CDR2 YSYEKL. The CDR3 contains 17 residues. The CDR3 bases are TGCGCCAGCAGCTCCGCTCACCGGACACAAAGCAATCAGCCCCAGCATTTT. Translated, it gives CASSSAHRTQSNQPQHF.